This T cell receptor beta chain is from a study of blood T cell repertoires in COVID-19. Study context: Sample material is recorded as cDNA or gDNA derived from T cells, B-cell-depleted T cells, or PBMCs.

The V gene's germline CDR1 is LGHDT and CDR2 YNNKEL (reference sequence). Trimming stripped 0 bases from V and 0 bases from J, with 15 bases between. The CDR3 runs to 18 residues. In the study's own analysis: From reference gene primer amplification, estimates of nucleated cell counts were derived. The repertoire was sequenced with immunoSEQ multiplex PCR; TCRdb's copy has only in-frame clones and lacks some. Clonal size and the V and J genes are those of that table, whereas D and trimming came from the DNA. This repertoire shows 65,000 to 85,000 clones, over 65% found once; its top ten account for over 5.5%.

This TCR derives from a man aged 45-60 years with active or convalescent COVID-19. What was sequenced was peripheral blood. This sequence joins TRBV3-1 (or the pseudogene TRBV3-2) and TRBJ2-1; no clear D gene. The CDR3 protein is CASSQELNFPSSYNEQFF. In DNA form, the CDR3 reads TGTGCCAGCAGCCAAGAATTGAACTTCCCGAGCTCCTACAATGAGCAGTTCTTC.